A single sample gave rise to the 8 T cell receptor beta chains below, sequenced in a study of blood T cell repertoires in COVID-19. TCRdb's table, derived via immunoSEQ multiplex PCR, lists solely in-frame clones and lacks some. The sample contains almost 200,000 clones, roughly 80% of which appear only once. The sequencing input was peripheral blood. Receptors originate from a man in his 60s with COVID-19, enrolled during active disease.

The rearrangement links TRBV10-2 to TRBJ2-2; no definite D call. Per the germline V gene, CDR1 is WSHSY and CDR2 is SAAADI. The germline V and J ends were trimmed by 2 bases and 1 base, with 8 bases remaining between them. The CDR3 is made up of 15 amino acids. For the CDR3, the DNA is TGCGCCAGCAGTGAGCTCTACGTGAACACCGGGGAGCTGTTTTTT. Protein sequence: CASSELYVNTGELFF.

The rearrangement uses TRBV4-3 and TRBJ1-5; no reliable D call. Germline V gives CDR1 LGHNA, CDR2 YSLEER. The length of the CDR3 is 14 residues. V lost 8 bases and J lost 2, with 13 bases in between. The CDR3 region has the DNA TGCGCCAGCGGACTCTCTGTGGGCAATCAGCCCCAGCATTTT. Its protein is CASGLSVGNQPQHF.

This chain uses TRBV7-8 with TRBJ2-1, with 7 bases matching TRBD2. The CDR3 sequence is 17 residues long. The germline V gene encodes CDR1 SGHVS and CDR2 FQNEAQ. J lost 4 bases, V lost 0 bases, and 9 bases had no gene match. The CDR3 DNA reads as TGTGCCAGCAGCTTAGCGATTGGGGCTAGCGGTTACAATGAGCAGTTCTTC. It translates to CASSLAIGASGYNEQFF. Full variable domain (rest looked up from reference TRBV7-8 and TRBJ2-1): GAGVSQSPRYKVAKRGQDVALRCDPISGHVSLFWYQQALGQGPEFLTYFQNEAQLDKSGLPSDRFFAERPEGSVSTLKIQRTQQEDSAVYLCASSLAIGASGYNEQFFGPGTRLTVL.

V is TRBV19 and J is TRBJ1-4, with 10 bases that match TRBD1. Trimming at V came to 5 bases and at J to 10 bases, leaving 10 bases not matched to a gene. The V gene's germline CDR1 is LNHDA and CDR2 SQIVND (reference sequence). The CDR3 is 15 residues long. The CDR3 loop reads CASSPRTGGVGKLFF. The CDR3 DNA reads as TGTGCCAGTAGTCCGCGGACAGGGGGTGTGGGAAAACTGTTTTTT.

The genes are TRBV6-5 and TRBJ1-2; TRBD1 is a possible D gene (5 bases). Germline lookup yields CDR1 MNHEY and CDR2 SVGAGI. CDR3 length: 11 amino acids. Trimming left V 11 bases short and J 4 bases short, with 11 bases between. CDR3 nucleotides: TGTGCCGCTAGGGGATTCTATGGCTACACCTTC. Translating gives CAARGFYGYTF.

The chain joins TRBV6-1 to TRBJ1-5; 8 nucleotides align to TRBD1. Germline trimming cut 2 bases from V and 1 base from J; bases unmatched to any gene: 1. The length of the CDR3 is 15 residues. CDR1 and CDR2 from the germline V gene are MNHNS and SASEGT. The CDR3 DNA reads TGTGCCAGCAGTGAATACAGGGGGAGCAATCAGCCCCAGCATTTT. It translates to CASSEYRGSNQPQHF.

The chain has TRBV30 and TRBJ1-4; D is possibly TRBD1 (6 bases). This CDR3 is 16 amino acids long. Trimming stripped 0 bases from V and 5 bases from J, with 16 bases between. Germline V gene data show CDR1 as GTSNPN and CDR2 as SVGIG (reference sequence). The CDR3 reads CAWSVRRRGGNEKLFF. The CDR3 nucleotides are TGTGCCTGGAGTGTACGCCGGAGGGGGGGGAATGAAAAACTGTTTTTT.

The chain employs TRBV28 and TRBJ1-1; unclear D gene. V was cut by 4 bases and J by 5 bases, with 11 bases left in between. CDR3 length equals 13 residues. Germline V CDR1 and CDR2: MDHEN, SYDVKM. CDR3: CASSYGGGTEAFF. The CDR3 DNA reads TGTGCCAGCAGTTACGGAGGAGGGACTGAAGCTTTCTTT.